This T cell receptor beta chain was captured in a study of cytomegalovirus exposure and HLA in healthy donors (TCRdb year 2017). Notes on the research overall: An earlier analysis of 587 of the donors reported about 290 Gb of sequence data and 100 million to 140 million unique TCR beta sequences from about 200 million T cells. In a later genetic analysis, genome-wide SNP genotypes for about three fifths of the 666 donors were used, and that subset was treated as a discovery cohort. To predict cytomegalovirus infection status, the study brought together high-throughput TCR immunosequencing, statistical association of individual TCRs with disease status, and machine learning. Across approximately 420 genotyped donors of the cohort, an average of about 240,000 unique TCR beta nucleotide sequences per donor were sequenced, and approximately 19% of those sequences were non-productive. The number of donors typed differed by locus, with roughly 620-630 for A, B, C, DRB1 and DQB1, over 500 for DQA1, approximately 580 for DPA1, and 450 to 480 for DPB1. The T cell repertoires of under 750 subjects were profiled by immunosequencing and related to cytomegalovirus serostatus. A later analysis re-analyzed previously published TCR beta repertoires from several hundred donors and added high-resolution HLA genotyping to study TCR occurrence patterns. In an earlier analysis of roughly 580 of the donors, high-throughput TCR beta sequencing was used to judge whether each TCR beta V gene segment behaved as functional or pseudogenic. HLA typing included class I and class II loci at four-digit resolution. A handful of DR-DQ haplotypes were handled as single units for association and clustering because linkage in the cohort was strong. In the later analysis, no new phenotypic data were used to find candidate immune exposures; instead, reliance was placed on TCR beta sequences and their occurrence across donors. Donor age, sex, ethnicity and CMV serostatus were collected together with the repertoire data. Approximately 300 gigabases of sequencing data and tens of millions of unique TCR sequences were included in an early release covering roughly 600 HLA-typed donors. All discovery cohort repertoires had been generated using a single sequencing platform. A separate validation cohort of approximately 120 different subjects was used in addition to the roughly 700-subject first cohort. The study aimed to test whether signatures of past pathogen exposure could be identified by cataloging public T cell receptors. The genetic ancestry cluster associated with self-reported Caucasian donors included over 65% of the approximately 430 genotyped donors. Study-wide findings and limitations: In a later analysis, HLA-associated TCR beta chains showed more clonal expansion and lower generation probabilities than non-associated chains that were equally common. Three of the identified cytomegalovirus-associated TCR beta chains were confirmed in vitro to be specific for cytomegalovirus antigens. Because counts were too low, about 15 rarely observed V segments, including chromosome 9 orphons, were left out of the earlier analysis of about 620 of the donors. Because the 87-base-pair reads could not distinguish some IMGT-functional V segments, including TRBV6-2 and TRBV6-3, those segments were excluded. A further reported finding was that TCR beta sequences accurately predicted the HLA-A and HLA-B alleles for most subjects in the first cohort. Correlated functional status among segregating V segments might reflect linkage disequilibrium, but an unknown experimental factor could not be ruled out. The sequencing pipeline was judged likely to have produced a cluster of highly shared sequence variants as a technical artifact. The presence/absence analyses assumed that sequencing depth was roughly uniform across donors, and that assumption may not be true. The only immune exposure information available for the cohort was CMV serostatus. According to a later analysis, most CMV-associated TCR beta chains appeared to be HLA-restricted, and the HLA associations seemed to be driven largely by CMV exposure. An earlier analysis of 587 of the donors showed that most TCR beta V segments appeared in productive rearrangements either about 90% or about 30% of the time, which broadly matched IMGT annotations. The classifier was reported to diagnose cytomegalovirus status with high specificity and sensitivity in both the original cohort and the validation cohort. In a later analysis, some 18,000 TCR beta sequences were associated with specific HLA alleles at a false discovery rate of 0.05. The authors suggested that the approach could potentially be extended to other disease states and immunological phenotypes. Compared with the approximately 670-donor mean, donors in an Asian-associated ancestry cluster had fewer N-insertions in productive TCRs, according to a later genetic analysis. Because HLA typing was missing for some donors at each locus, association tests included only the typed subset. Most TCR sequences were observed very rarely across donors, whereas some public TCRs were present in many individuals. The study listed 164 TCR beta chains as associated with cytomegalovirus. In this cohort, only TCR beta chains were sequenced, and detectable features were limited by the absence of alpha or paired-chain data. According to a later analysis, parvovirus B19, influenza, CMV and Epstein-Barr virus appeared linked to several top co-occurrence clusters. According to a later analysis, TCR association rates differed among HLA loci, with DRB1 alleles showing the most associated TCRs and HLA-C alleles showing the fewest. A later genetic analysis associated a missense DCLRE1C variant with V-gene and J-gene trimming of TCR beta chains, and an independent cohort replicated the association. When HLA alleles, especially DR and DQ, strongly co-occurred, TCR associations were difficult to assign to individual alleles.

The cohort consisted of 650 to 850 healthy bone marrow donors. All cohort members were sampled while nominally healthy, although unrecorded immune exposures were likely present. The donor was CMV seronegative and belonged to the group of around 400 seronegative cohort members. A peripheral blood sample was provided by each donor, and peripheral blood mononuclear cells were used for TCR beta sequencing. The Qiagen DNeasy Blood Extraction Kit was used to extract genomic DNA from the blood cell samples. The method was the immunoSEQ multiplex PCR assay. For the multiplex PCR, a mixture combining 60 forward primers for TCR Vbeta segments and 13 reverse primers for TCR Jbeta segments was used. The CDR3 region of rearranged TCR beta genes was amplified from genomic DNA by a multiplex PCR assay. On the Illumina HiSeq System, the amplified TCR beta libraries were sequenced as 87-base-pair reads. Per the source publication's procedure: A later analysis counted 75 million to 100 million unique TCR beta chains across the 500 to 850 repertoires, and about 10 million of these chains were shared by at least two donors. Raw reads were error-corrected and collapsed into unique sequences by a nearest-neighbor algorithm in which closely related sequences were merged to remove PCR and sequencing errors. To assign V, D and J gene segments, CDR3 sequences were aligned to IMGT reference sequences. For a sequence to be retained, at least a six-nucleotide match to both a V gene segment and a J gene segment was required. A rearrangement counted as productive if the CDR3 had no stop codons and remained in frame with V and J, and every other rearrangement counted as non-productive. CDR3 was defined by IMGT convention, running from the second conserved V-encoded cysteine to the conserved J-encoded phenylalanine. Sequences without an unambiguous match to a single V gene segment were excluded from the earlier analysis of about 600 of the donors. An earlier analysis of a few hundred of the donors called V segments functional above 56.7% productive rearrangements and segregating when the between-donor standard deviation exceeded 5%. A statistical classification framework was developed to diagnose cytomegalovirus status using the catalog of TCR beta chain sequences. V and J gene assignment, in a later analysis, came from comparing TCR nucleotide sequences with IMGT/GENE-DB human TR gene sequences. The TCRdist pipeline was used in a later analysis to assign CDR3 sequences and most-parsimonious VDJ recombination scenarios. In a later analysis, each TCR beta chain was defined by its CDR3 amino acid sequence together with its V-gene family, and reads lacking a unique V-gene family were excluded. To address suspected cross-contamination and a sequencing artifact, a later analysis removed a few hundred highly shared, low-generation-probability nucleotide sequences. For each public chain, a later analysis derived a clonal expansion index from normalized ranks of inferred template counts within each repertoire. Generation probabilities in a later analysis came from a VDJ recombination model fitted to out-of-frame rearrangements, and those results were checked against IGoR. A later analysis scored TCR-TCR, TCR-HLA and TCR-CMV co-occurrence with hypergeometric tests, applying a repertoire-size bias correction to TCR pairs. A later analysis estimated false discovery rates by permuting HLA or CMV assignments 20 times. In a later analysis, co-occurring TCRs were grouped using DBSCAN, and TCRdist sequence similarity was added for clustering within HLA-allele-positive subsets. Repertoires with fewer than 30,000 or more than 120,000 public chains were left out of co-occurrence clustering, as were about five repertoires with anomalous nucleotide sharing. TCRdb took over this immuneACCESS table, retaining in-frame rearrangements with V and J assigned. Such tables are incomplete; in checked studies, under half of the missing clones stem from an unresolved V gene, and the remainder is unexplained. The DNA was the basis for D and trimming; V, J and clone size are from that table. This sample lists 35,000 or so clones; roughly 76% were detected once. About 9.3% of the sample rests with the top ten.

With respect to this clone: Its antigen has not been determined. Base qualities are not provided; no much larger clone lies one nucleotide away.

The germline ends are 11 bases apart after V is trimmed by 1 base and J by 4 bases. Based on the germline V gene, the CDR1 and CDR2 sequences are SNHLY and FYNNEI. From the cysteine up to the phenylalanine, the CDR3 has a length of 14 residues. Here the CDR3 DNA is all that survives: 42 bases in frame from base 1. The specimen was PBMCs. The V and J genes are TRBV2 and TRBJ2-7, with no D gene named confidently. The sequence came from a woman in her 40s in good health and CMV-seronegative. The CDR3 reads CASSEGYPGYEQYF. The bases are TGTGCCAGCAGTGAAGGTTACCCCGGGTACGAGCAGTACTTC.